These 29 T cell receptor beta chains originate from one sample sequenced in a study of metastatic and nonmetastatic thyroid tumors. All patients were treatment-naive before thyroid surgery. With MiXCR, TCRdb reprocessed the PCR reads. The table includes 85,000 to 95,000 clones, about 15% detected once. The specimen was blood. These receptors all come from a female donor with papillary thyroid cancer or a benign thyroid nodule (not recorded which). Some clones in this sample may be carry-over from other donors' samples.

The sample holds many counts of this clone. CDR3 sequence (DNA): TGTGCCAGCAGTCCCAGGGACCTCCTTCTTTTTACCTCTAACTATGGCTACACCTTC. Its protein product is CASSPRDLLLFTSNYGYTF. The chain carries TRBV6-5 and TRBJ1-2; D perhaps matches TRBD1 (5 bases). V lost 5 bases and J lost 0, with 25 bases in between. This CDR3 contains 19 residues. Germline V gene sequence: CDR1 MNHEY, CDR2 SVGAGI.

This clone occurred many times. The same CDR3 also results from other DNA sequences found in this sample. The V and J genes are TRBV20-1 and TRBJ1-1, with TRBD1 identical over 7 bases. The trim removed 0 bases at V and 0 bases at J, leaving 4 bases unmatched. Germline V gene lookup returns CDR1 DFQATT and CDR2 SNEGSKA (reference sequence). The CDR3 runs 15 residues. Here the CDR3 reads CSARESTGLNTEAFF. CDR3 bases: TGCAGTGCTAGAGAGTCGACAGGGTTGAACACTGAAGCTTTCTTT.

With respect to this clone: It may be a read error: a sequence one base away is much more abundant. The chain is built from TRBV5-5 and TRBJ1-5, with a weak D call TRBD1 (6 bases). Trimming shortened V by 4 bases and J by 3 bases, and 11 bases separated the two germline ends. Germline V gene data show CDR1 as SGHKS and CDR2 as YYEKEE (reference sequence). This CDR3 has 14 residues. The CDR3 sequence is CASSPGGINQPQHF. The CDR3 DNA is TGTGCCAGCAGCCCCGGGGGCATCAATCAGCCCCAGCATTTT.

The genes are TRBV19 and TRBJ2-4; TRBD2 is a possible D gene (7 bases). The ends were cut back, 4 bases at V and 6 bases at J, with 16 bases in the middle. Germline V lookup: CDR1 LNHDA, CDR2 SQIVND (reference sequence). The length of the CDR3 is 15 residues. The chain's CDR3 is CASSTTGGGGNIQYF. DNA of the CDR3: TGTGCCAGTAGTACAACCGGAGGGGGGGGAAACATTCAGTACTTC.

This clone appeared many times. The V gene is TRBV20-1, the J gene TRBJ2-3, with 8 nucleotides matching TRBD1. There are 14 residues in the CDR3. Germline values: CDR1 DFQATT, CDR2 SNEGSKA (reference sequence). CDR3 in DNA: TGCAGCTCCTTAAGGACAGGGAACACAGATACGCAGTATTTT. Its translation: CSSLRTGNTDTQYF.

Notes on this clone: A much larger clonotype is one base distant, so this may be a read error. Additional DNA sequences in this sample encode the identical CDR3. V and J are TRBV28 and TRBJ2-2, with a tentative D call TRBD2 (7 bases). CDR1 is MDHEN and CDR2 is SYDVKM in the germline V gene. Trimming took 2 bases from V and 4 from J, leaving 17 bases between them. The CDR3 length is 17 residues. CDR3 nucleotides: TGTGCCAGCAGTTTACCCTCCGGGGGAGGGGGCACCGGGGAGCTGTTTTTT. This sequence encodes CASSLPSGGGGTGELFF.

Notes on this clone: It may be a read error: a sequence one base away is much more abundant. This same CDR3 is encoded by further DNA sequences in the sample. Here the CDR3 DNA reads TGCAGTGCTAGACCGACGGACAACACATACGAGCAGTACTTC. This translates into CSARPTDNTYEQYF. The chain joins TRBV20-1 to TRBJ2-7; perhaps TRBD1 as D (5 bases). V was pared by 2 bases and J by 4 bases, with 15 bases between. The CDR3 totals 14 residues. From germline, CDR1 is DFQATT and CDR2 SNEGSKA (reference sequence).

The sample holds many counts of this clone. The chain is built from TRBV30 and TRBJ2-3; 7 bases fit TRBD2. Germline V gene data show CDR1 as GTSNPN and CDR2 as SVGIG (reference sequence). V trimming: 4 bases; J trimming: 2 bases; junction bases outside the gene matches: 3. The CDR3 length is 13 residues. The CDR3, as DNA: TGTGCCTGGACTAGCGGAACCACAGATACGCAGTATTTT. Encoded protein: CAWTSGTTDTQYF.

By proportion, this clone is medium-sized. J is TRBJ2-7 and V is TRBV28, with no clear D. The germline gives CDR1 MDHEN, CDR2 SYDVKM. Trimming stripped 6 bases from V and 2 bases from J, with 8 bases between. CDR3 length equals 12 residues. The DNA of the CDR3 is TGTGCCAGCAGCGATCTTACCTACGAGCAGTACTTC. Its protein product is CASSDLTYEQYF.

This clone came up many times. At one of its ends the junction is not consistent with the germline gene, which may arise from a read error. V is TRBV7-9 and J is TRBJ1-2; D perhaps matches TRBD1 (5 bases). From germline, CDR1 is SEHNR and CDR2 FQNEAQ (reference sequence). This CDR3 has 15 residues. As DNA, the CDR3 is TGTGCCAGCAGCTTAGCCGTGGGGACGAATGGCCGCTTGCCCTTC. This encodes CASSLAVGTNGRLPF.

This clone was observed many times. The gene calls are TRBV18 and TRBJ1-1; TRBD1 matches at 8 bases. CDR1 is KGHSH and CDR2 is LQKENI in the germline V gene. CDR3 length: 16 residues. Trimming removed 6 bases from V and 2 bases from J; junction bases left unmatched: 11. The CDR3 region is CASSRTGMNLNTEAFF. CDR3 bases: TGTGCCAGCTCGCGGACAGGGATGAACCTTAACACTGAAGCTTTCTTT.

There are a few counts of this clone. The rearrangement links TRBV27 to TRBJ1-4; D is unresolved. V was pared by 2 bases and J by 12 bases, with 13 bases between. The germline gives CDR1 MNHEY, CDR2 SMNVEV (reference sequence). This CDR3 spans 13 amino acids. DNA of the CDR3: TGTGCCAGCAGTTTACGTGGGCGAGAGCAACTGTTTTTT. Its translation: CASSLRGREQLFF.

This clone was seen repeatedly, ten times or more. The V call is TRBV7-9, the J call TRBJ2-7; D gene uncertain. This CDR3 has 14 amino acids. Trimming stripped 2 bases from V and 2 bases from J, with 10 bases between. Looked up from germline, CDR1 is SEHNR and CDR2 is FQNEAQ (reference sequence). CDR3 protein: CASSLSSATYEQYF. CDR3 coding DNA: TGTGCCAGCAGCTTATCGTCAGCGACCTACGAGCAGTACTTC.

This clone was picked up one time. This may arise from a read error, as a much more abundant clone is one base away. The V and J genes are TRBV20-1 and TRBJ2-5; 8 bases are shared with TRBD2. Per germline, CDR1 DFQATT and CDR2 SNEGSKA (reference sequence). The CDR3 length is 15 residues. Trimming cost V 5 bases and J 3 bases; bases outside gene matches: 11. CDR3 bases: TGCAGTGCTCATAAACTAGCGGTGGACAAAGAGACCCAGTACTTC. Its protein product is CSAHKLAVDKETQYF.

About this clone itself: The CDR3 does not end in the conserved phenylalanine or tryptophan, so this is likely a read error. The chain is built from TRBV11-1 and TRBJ2-1; TRBD1 might be the D (5 bases). CDR1 and CDR2 from the germline V gene are SGHAT and FQDESV (reference sequence). This CDR3 region has 15 residues. The CDR3 reads CASSLAQGGYNDQFS. The CDR3 region has the DNA TGTGCCAGCAGCTTAGCGCAGGGTGGGTACAATGACCAGTTCTCC.

This clone appeared many times. V usage is TRBV5-1 and J usage is TRBJ2-5, with 11 nucleotides matching TRBD2. Germline lookup yields CDR1 SGHRS and CDR2 YFSETQ. This CDR3 region has 16 residues. The ends lost 3 bases at V and 4 bases at J; junction bases unmatched: 8. The CDR3, as DNA: TGCGCCAGCAGCTCCCTTAGCGGGGGGGCAGGAGAGACCCAGTACTTC. This translates into CASSSLSGGAGETQYF.

This clone was seen many times. The chain joins TRBV19 to TRBJ1-4, with TRBD1 as a possible D gene (5 bases). The CDR3 runs to 14 residues. Germline V gives CDR1 LNHDA, CDR2 SQIVND (reference sequence). The V and J ends lost 4 bases and 8 bases respectively, with 14 bases between them. CDR3 loop: CASSTTGRGEKLFF. The DNA for the CDR3 is TGTGCCAGTAGTACCACGGGACGGGGGGAAAAACTGTTTTTT. The full variable domain, with the rest looked up from reference TRBV19 and TRBJ1-4, is DGGITQSPKYLFRKEGQNVTLSCEQNLNHDAMYWYRQDPGQGLRLIYYSQIVNDFQKGDIAEGYSVSREKKESFPLTVTSAQKNPTAFYLCASSTTGRGEKLFFGSGTQLSVL.

The chain employs TRBV4-2 and TRBJ2-7; 9 bases align to TRBD2. This CDR3 comprises 17 residues. After removal of 4 bases from V and 4 bases from J, the junction contained 14 bases not matched to a gene. Germline assignment: CDR1 LGHNA and CDR2 YNFKEQ. The CDR3 DNA reads TGTGCCAGCAGCCCATTGGTTTATAGCGGGAGCGGGTACGAGCAGTACTTC. Protein sequence: CASSPLVYSGSGYEQYF.

This clone was seen at least ten times. The chain joins TRBV28 to TRBJ1-1, with D maybe TRBD1 (5 bases). This CDR3 contains 16 residues. V gave up 7 bases and J gave up 5 bases, with 23 bases separating them. The germline gives CDR1 MDHEN, CDR2 SYDVKM. The CDR3 DNA follows: TGTGCCAGCACCCGGTTGGGGGGTACCGGAGAGACTGAAGCTTTCTTT. This translates into CASTRLGGTGETEAFF.

This clone was observed many times. The chain combines TRBV30 with TRBJ1-5, with a weak D call TRBD1 (6 bases). The CDR3 is 17 amino acids. Trimming shortened V by 4 bases and J by 5 bases, and 24 bases separated the two germline ends. Germline V gene data show CDR1 as GTSNPN and CDR2 as SVGIG (reference sequence). CDR3 nucleotides: TGTGCCTGGACCCCGCCGAGGGGGGCAGCTAGAGATCAGCCCCAGCATTTT. It translates to CAWTPPRGAARDQPQHF.

This clone has at least ten counts. Here the CDR3 reads CASSSGGLNSPLHF. CDR3 nucleotides: TGTGCCAGCAGCTCCGGGGGACTAAATTCACCCCTCCACTTT. The J gene is TRBJ1-6, the V gene TRBV12-3 or TRBV12-4; maybe TRBD1 (5 bases). V was trimmed by 6 bases and J by 7 bases, leaving 13 bases between them. CDR3 length: 14 residues.

Concerning this clone itself: A read error may be the cause here, since a much bigger clone is one base away. Other DNA sequences of this sample code for an identical CDR3. The rearrangement joins TRBV7-9 to TRBJ2-5; D may be TRBD1 or TRBD2 (5 bases each). The CDR3 spans 15 residues. Germline lookup yields CDR1 SEHNR and CDR2 FQNEAQ (reference sequence). CDR3 in DNA: TGTGCCGGCAGCGCCCCGGGGCCGTGGCAAGAGACACAGTACTTC. Translating gives CAGSAPGPWQETQYF.

The chain uses TRBV7-6 and TRBJ1-1; 9 bases are shared with TRBD1. The CDR3 covers 16 residues. CDR1 is SGHVS, CDR2 FNYEAQ, per germline. Unmatched junction bases numbered 10, after V lost 5 bases and J lost 3 bases. The CDR3 DNA is TGTGCCAGCAGCCCTTCTGCTCGACAGGGGGACACTGAAGCTTTCTTT. Amino acid sequence: CASSPSARQGDTEAFF.

Details on this clone: This may be a read error, as it is one base from a much larger clone. The V and J genes are TRBV5-1 and TRBJ1-1, with D possibly being TRBD1 (6 bases). V lost 0 bases and J 1 base, leaving 16 bases between the germline ends. This CDR3 is 17 amino acids long. CDR1 is SGHRS and CDR2 is YFSETQ in the germline V gene. CDR3 sequence (DNA): TGCGCCAGCAGCTTGGCCCAAGTACAGGGTGCGAACACTGAAGCTTTCTTT. It translates to CASSLAQVQGANTEAFF.

For this clone: With a much larger clone just one base away, this may be a read error. The chain combines TRBV5-1 with TRBJ1-2; 9 nucleotides agree with TRBD1. CDR3 length: 15 amino acids. After removal of 2 bases from V and 3 bases from J, the junction contained 5 bases not matched to a gene. Germline V gene data show CDR1 as SGHRS and CDR2 as YFSETQ. CDR3 coding DNA: TGCGCCAGCAGCTTAGGACAGGGGAGGTACTATGGCTACACCTTC. Its translation is CASSLGQGRYYGYTF.

Concerning this clone itself: A much larger clone differs by one base, so this may be a read error. V gene TRBV11-2 combines with J gene TRBJ2-2, with TRBD2 as a possible D gene (5 bases). The CDR3 extends over 13 amino acids. CDR1 is SGHAT and CDR2 is FQNNGV in the germline V gene. In DNA, the CDR3 is TGTGCCGGGTCCAGGTCGAACACCGGGGAGATGTTTTTT. This codes for CAGSRSNTGEMFF.

At least ten counts were recorded for this clone. The chain links TRBV28 to TRBJ1-6; a possible D gene is TRBD1 (5 bases). CDR3 length equals 15 residues. Germline V gives CDR1 MDHEN, CDR2 SYDVKM. V lost 2 bases and J 10 bases, leaving 15 bases between the germline ends. The CDR3: CASSLRQGQVSPLHF. DNA of the CDR3: TGTGCCAGCAGTTTACGGCAGGGTCAAGTCTCACCCCTCCACTTT. Drawing the rest from reference TRBV28 and TRBJ1-6, the complete variable domain is DVKVTQSSRYLVKRTGEKVFLECVQDMDHENMFWYRQDPGLGLRLIYFSYDVKMKEKGDIPEGYSVSREKKERFSLILESASTNQTSMYLCASSLRQGQVSPLHFGNGTRLTVT.

This clone came up many times. This chain uses TRBV2 with TRBJ2-1; D call uncertain. The germline V gene has CDR1 SNHLY and CDR2 FYNNEI. Trimming cost V 1 base and J 8 bases, with 6 bases left between them. This CDR3 comprises 12 residues. CDR3 amino acids: CASSEELYEQFF. The CDR3 DNA sequence: TGTGCCAGCAGTGAAGAGTTGTATGAGCAGTTCTTC.

This clone was detected many times. A much larger clone lies one base from this, so it may be a read error. The rearrangement joins TRBV27 to TRBJ1-2, with a tentative D call TRBD1 (6 bases). The CDR3 has 13 residues. Germline V CDR1 and CDR2: MNHEY, SMNVEV (reference sequence). The V end was cut by 4 bases, the J end by 4 bases, with 10 bases between. The CDR3 is CASSSTGVYGYTF. As DNA, the CDR3 is TGTGCCAGCAGTTCGACAGGCGTCTATGGCTACACCTTC.